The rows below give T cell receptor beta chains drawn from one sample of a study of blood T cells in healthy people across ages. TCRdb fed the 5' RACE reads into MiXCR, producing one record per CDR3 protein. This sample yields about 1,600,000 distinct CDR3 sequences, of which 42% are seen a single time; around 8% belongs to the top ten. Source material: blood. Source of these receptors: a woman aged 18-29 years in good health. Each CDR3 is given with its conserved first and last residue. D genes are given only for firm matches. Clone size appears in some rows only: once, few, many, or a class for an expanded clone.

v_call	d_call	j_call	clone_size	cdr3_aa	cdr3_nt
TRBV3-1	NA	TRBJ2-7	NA	CASSQGLGLPYEQYF	TGTGCCAGCAGCCAAGGACTAGGCCTGCCCTACGAGCAGTACTTC
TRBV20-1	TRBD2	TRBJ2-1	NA	CSAGPSGRALDEQFF	TGCAGTGCTGGGCCGAGCGGGAGGGCCCTTGATGAGCAGTTCTTC
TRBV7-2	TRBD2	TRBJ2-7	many	CASRTLAGVSYEQYF	TGTGCCAGCAGGACCCTAGCGGGAGTCTCCTACGAGCAGTACTTC
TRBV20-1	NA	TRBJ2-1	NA	CSARDLFVNEQFF	TGCAGTGCTAGAGATCTGTTCGTCAATGAGCAGTTCTTC
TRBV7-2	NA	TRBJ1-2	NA	CASSLVYNSLYGYTF	TGTGCCAGCAGCTTAGTATATAACAGCCTCTATGGCTACACCTTC
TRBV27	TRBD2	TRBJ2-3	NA	CASSTLSGILTDTQYF	TGTGCCAGCAGCACACTCAGCGGGATACTCACAGATACGCAGTATTTT
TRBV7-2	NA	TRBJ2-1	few	CASSSYMGDEQFF	TGTGCCAGCAGCTCGTACATGGGCGATGAGCAGTTCTTC
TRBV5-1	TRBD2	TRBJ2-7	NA	CASSLVGLAGESEQYF	TGCGCCAGCAGCTTGGTGGGACTAGCGGGAGAGTCCGAGCAGTACTTC
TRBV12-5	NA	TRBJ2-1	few	CASGLELVGRYNEQFF	TGTGCTAGTGGTTTGGAGTTAGTGGGACGCTACAATGAGCAGTTCTTC
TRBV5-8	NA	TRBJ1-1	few	CASSVLVGRHEAFF	TGTGCCAGCAGCGTATTAGTAGGGCGGCACGAAGCTTTCTTT
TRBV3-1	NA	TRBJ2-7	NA	CASSQDLGTASYEQYF	TGTGCCAGCAGCCAAGATCTCGGGACGGCCTCCTACGAGCAGTACTTC
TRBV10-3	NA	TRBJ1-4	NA	CAIRALEGEKLFF	TGTGCCATCAGAGCCCTCGAGGGGGAAAAACTGTTTTTT
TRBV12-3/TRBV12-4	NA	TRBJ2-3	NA	CASSPTGVGLTDTQYF	TGTGCCAGCAGCCCTACCGGAGTGGGGTTGACAGATACGCAGTATTTT
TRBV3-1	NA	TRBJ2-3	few	CASSQSSSTSQDTQYF	TGTGCCAGCAGCCAAAGTAGTAGCACGTCCCAAGATACGCAGTATTTT